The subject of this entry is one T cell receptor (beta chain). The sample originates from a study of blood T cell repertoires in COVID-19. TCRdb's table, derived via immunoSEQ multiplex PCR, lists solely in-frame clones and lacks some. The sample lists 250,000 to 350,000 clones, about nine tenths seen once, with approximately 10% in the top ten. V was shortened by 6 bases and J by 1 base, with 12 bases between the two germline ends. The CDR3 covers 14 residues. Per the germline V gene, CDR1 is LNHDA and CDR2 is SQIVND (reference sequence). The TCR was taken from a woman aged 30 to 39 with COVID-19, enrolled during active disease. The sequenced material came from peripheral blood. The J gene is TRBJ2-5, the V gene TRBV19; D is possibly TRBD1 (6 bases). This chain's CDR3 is CASRRGHFQETQYF. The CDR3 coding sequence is TGTGCCAGTAGAAGGGGACATTTCCAAGAGACCCAGTACTTC.